This T cell receptor beta chain was captured in a study of OX40 agonist ivuxolimab in advanced cancers. Method: immunoSEQ multiplex PCR; TCRdb's copy keeps in-frame clones and lacks some. The data contain some 76,000 clones, roughly 80% of them singletons. For this clone: Its antigen remains unknown.

Study findings and constraints: Low normalized T-cell clonal expansion was additionally recorded for some nonresponders. Expansion of clones was among the lowest in partial responders at 0.1-3.0 mg/kg.

The TCR sequence derives from an adult with an advanced solid tumor such as melanoma, head and neck, liver or kidney cancer. The specimen comprised CD4+ or CD8+ T cells sorted from blood, sampled in a trial of the OX40 agonist ivuxolimab.

The CDR3 sequence is CASSLGGNHGYTF. The CDR3 nucleotides are TGTGCCAGCAGCTTAGGGGGGAATCATGGCTACACCTTC. V usage is TRBV11-2 and J usage is TRBJ1-2, with D possibly TRBD1 on 5 matching bases. The germline gives CDR1 SGHAT, CDR2 FQNNGV. The CDR3 totals 13 residues. Trimming left V 1 base short and J 6 bases short, with 9 bases between.